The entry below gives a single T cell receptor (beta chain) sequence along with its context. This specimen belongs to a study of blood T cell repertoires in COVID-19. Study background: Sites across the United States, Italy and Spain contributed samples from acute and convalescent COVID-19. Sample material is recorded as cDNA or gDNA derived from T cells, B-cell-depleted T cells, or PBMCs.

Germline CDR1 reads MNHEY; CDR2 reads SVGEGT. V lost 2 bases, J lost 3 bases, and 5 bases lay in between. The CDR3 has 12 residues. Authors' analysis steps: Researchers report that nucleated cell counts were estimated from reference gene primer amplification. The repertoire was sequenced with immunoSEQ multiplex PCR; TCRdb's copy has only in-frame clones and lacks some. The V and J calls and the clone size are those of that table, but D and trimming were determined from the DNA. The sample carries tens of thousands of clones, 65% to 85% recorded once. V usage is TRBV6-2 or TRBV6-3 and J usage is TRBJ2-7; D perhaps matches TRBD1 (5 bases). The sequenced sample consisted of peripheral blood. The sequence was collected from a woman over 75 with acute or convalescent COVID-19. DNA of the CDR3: TGTGCCAGCAGTTACCAGGGCTACGAGCAGTACTTC. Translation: CASSYQGYEQYF.